This TCR beta chain was sequenced in a study of blood T cell repertoires in COVID-19 (dated by TCRdb to 2018 to 2021). Regarding the study in general: The collaborator samples originated in the United States, Italy and Spain and spanned the acute and convalescent phases of COVID-19. The material from the prospective study consisted of cDNA or gDNA derived from T cells, B-cell-depleted T cells, or PBMCs. The dataset comprised deeply sampled blood TCRbeta repertoires from subjects exposed to, actively infected with, or recovered from COVID-19. The repertoires were released in a freely available public database intended as a resource for research on the immune response to SARS-CoV-2. Samples were obtained from the ongoing ImmuneRACE study (first 160 participants) and from 1,000 to 1,500 subjects provided by 6 global collaborators. A de-identified subject ID, COVID-19 status, age in years and sex were almost always included in the sample metadata. Where available, HLA class I and class II types were obtained from metadata supplied by the sample provider rather than from assay-based typing.

In the prospective study, participants were roughly 18 to 100 years old, resided in approximately 22 geographic areas of the United States, and were enrolled through a virtual design. To assign participants to cohorts, the prospective study relied on clinical history that participants themselves reported in a screening survey and a study questionnaire. A participant counted as exposed if, within 2 weeks of entering the study, that participant had been in contact with someone who had a PCR-confirmed or clinician-diagnosed COVID-19 case. In the prospective study, whole blood, serum and a nasopharyngeal or oropharyngeal swab were collected from each participant by mobile phlebotomists. Over a roughly two-month period, participants in the prospective study had the option of providing additional blood draws and questionnaires. Before DNA extraction, blood samples from the prospective study were shipped at room temperature or frozen.

Worth noting for this clone: The antigen this receptor binds is unknown. Qualities for individual bases were not recorded, and no much larger clone is one base off.

TCRbeta CDR3 regions were amplified from genomic DNA using the immunoSEQ Assay, a bias-controlled multiplex PCR. As for the authors' bioinformatics: Within the assay, amplification of reference gene primers was used to estimate how many nucleated cells each sample contained. To quantify the absolute abundance of each unique TCRbeta CDR3 rearrangement, sequence reads were collapsed and filtered. For each sample, productive Simpson clonality was calculated as the square root of Simpson's diversity index across productive rearrangements. The table comes from immuneACCESS by way of TCRdb, which keeps in-frame sequences with V and J called. Part of the clones is missing from these tables; in studies checked, under half for an unresolved V gene and the rest for unknown reasons. V and J calls and clone size follow that table, whereas D and trimming were derived from the DNA. The sample table records around 250,000 clones; around nine tenths of these occur just once. Around 3.2% of the sample is taken by the ten largest.

Including the terminal cysteine and phenylalanine, the CDR3 comprises 16 residues. Only the CDR3 DNA is retained, 48 bases long and in frame from the first base. V was cut back by 0 bases and J by 4 bases, leaving a gap of 17 bases between them. The germline V gene (reference sequence) sets CDR1 to GTSNPN and CDR2 to SVGIG. The study at large found these results: The quantity of clinical and demographic metadata differed by source and by participant and was supplied without curation.

Recombination linked TRBV30 to TRBJ2-3; a confident D gene designation cannot be given. The TCR sequence derives from a woman in her thirties or forties who had been exposed to COVID-19. Source material: PBMCs or T cells enriched from blood (not recorded which). DNA sequence: TGTGCCTGGAGTGTTCCGAGCCTCAGGTGGGCAGATACGCAGTATTTT. Its translation reads: CAWSVPSLRWADTQYF. When the CDR3 is completed using the reference TRBV30 and TRBJ2-3 genes on either side, the full variable domain is SQTIHQWPATLVQPVGSPLSLECTVEGTSNPNLYWYRQAAGRGLQLLFYSVGIGQISSEVPQNLSASRPQDRQFILSSKKLLLSDSGFYLCAWSVPSLRWADTQYFGPGTRLTVL.